This TCR beta chain stems from a study of vaccination and CD4 T cells after COVID-19. Time point here: late sampling 161 to 241 days after vaccination in a few convalescent patients. Treatment here: roughly ten-day PBMC culture with coronavirus spike peptide pools or control peptides (ViraFEST assay). This clonotype was counted many times. Its antigen is undetermined. CDR3 length: 14 amino acids. Trimming took off 0 bases at V and 7 bases at J, with 10 bases between the two ends. From germline, CDR1 is MNHEY and CDR2 SMNVEV (reference sequence). CD4+ T cells that had been cultured provided DNA sequenced with the Oncomine TCR Beta short-read assay. TCRdb reanalysed the PCR reads using MiXCR and keeps one entry per CDR3 protein. The sample records around 25,000 distinct CDR3 sequences, less than 40% being singletons.

Specimen: CD4+ T cells from blood, cultured in vitro, collected about 7 months after SARS-CoV-2 vaccination. The sequence was collected from a human donor who had recovered from COVID-19. The V gene is TRBV27, the J gene TRBJ1-5; D is uncertain. The CDR3 reads CASSLSWARQPQHF. DNA for the CDR3: TGTGCCAGCAGTTTATCATGGGCGAGGCAGCCCCAGCATTTT.